These 29 T cell receptor beta chains were sequenced from one sample in a study of CD8+ T cells in alopecia areata (dated by TCRdb to between 2018 and 2020). In the paper's terms, the time point label means: baseline before oral tofacitinib. Lesional scalp punch biopsies and peripheral blood were obtained from alopecia areata patients. Libraries were built with the immunoSEQ multiplex PCR assay. RNA was extracted from all samples and reverse transcribed into cDNA, which served as template for TCR sequencing. The clones in this table, taken by TCRdb from immuneACCESS, are in-frame only. Not every clone is retained; where verified, under half of the shortfall comes from an unresolved V gene, and the cause of the rest is unknown. For this sample the table gives some 11,000 clones, of which 59% were detected only once. Approximately 8.1% of the sample is held by the ten biggest clonotypes. The sequenced sample was skin, obtained at week 0. The receptors come from a human donor with alopecia areata.

J is TRBJ1-5 and V is TRBV16, with no clear D. CDR3 length equals 14 residues. Germline V gene data show CDR1 as KGHSY and CDR2 as FQNENV. Between the trimmed V and J ends, which lost 7 bases and 1 base, there was a span of 11 bases. CDR3 protein: CASTPPGSNQPQHF. The CDR3 bases are TGTGCCAGCACCCCTCCGGGGAGCAATCAGCCCCAGCATTTT.

This chain uses TRBV4-1 with TRBJ1-1; D is uncertain. Deletions cut 4 bases from V and 12 bases from J, with 18 bases between. This CDR3 is built from 13 residues. The germline CDR1 and CDR2 sequences are MGHRA and YSYEKL. This chain's CDR3 is CASSPPSGRGTFF. The CDR3 DNA reads as TGCGCCAGCAGCCCCCCTTCGGGGAGAGGAACTTTCTTT.

Concerning this clone itself: Germline and junction disagree at one end, which may indicate a read error. V usage is TRBV7-3 and J usage is TRBJ1-1; D is unresolved. The CDR3 runs 13 residues. Germline V gives CDR1 SGHTA, CDR2 FQGTGA. The CDR3 region is CASSRFLNTKAFF. CDR3 nucleotide sequence: TGTGCCAGCAGTCGCTTTTTGAACACTAAAGCTTTCTTC.

The CDR3 nucleotides are TGTGCCACCAGCAGCTATGGACAGGCGGGTTCTAAAGCTTTCTTT. It encodes CATSSYGQAGSKAFF. The chain carries TRBV15 and TRBJ1-1; 7 bases map to TRBD1. The V gene's germline CDR1 is LNHNV and CDR2 YYDKDF (reference sequence). The J segment lost 9 bases and the V segment lost 3 bases, leaving 13 bases of the junction unmatched. This CDR3 is 15 amino acids long. Based on the CDR3 plus reference TRBV15 and TRBJ1-1, the full variable domain is DAMVIQNPRYQVTQFGKPVTLSCSQTLNHNVMYWYQQKSSQAPKLLFHYYDKDFNNEADTPDNFQSRRPNTSFCFLDIRSPGLGDTAMYLCATSSYGQAGSKAFFGQGTRLTVV.

The J gene is TRBJ1-4, the V gene TRBV7-6, with no clear D. Looked up from germline, CDR1 is SGHVS and CDR2 is FNYEAQ. The CDR3 sequence is 15 residues long. The V and J ends lost 3 bases and 7 bases respectively, with 15 bases between them. In DNA, the CDR3 is TGTGCCAGCAGCTTGGATGAGGGTTTGGGTGAAAAACTGTTTTTT. This gives the protein CASSLDEGLGEKLFF.

The chain combines TRBV21-1 with TRBJ1-1. TRBV21-1 is designated a pseudogene. The CDR3 contains 10 residues. In nucleotides, the CDR3 is TGTGCCAGCAGCAAAGGGGGAGCTTTCTTT. This gives the protein CASSKGGAFF.

The V gene is TRBV5-1, the J gene TRBJ2-4; 11 bases align to TRBD2. Germline CDR1 reads SGHRS; CDR2 reads YFSETQ. This CDR3 has 16 amino acids. V was pared by 3 bases and J by 2 bases, with 4 bases of the junction left unmatched. Written as DNA, the CDR3 is TGCGCCAGCAGCTCTAGCGGGAGGACGACCAAAAACATTCAGTACTTC. Its translation: CASSSSGRTTKNIQYF.

The rearrangement uses TRBV19 and TRBJ2-1; 8 bases fit TRBD2. Germline lookup yields CDR1 LNHDA and CDR2 SQIVND (reference sequence). The CDR3 is 17 residues long. Germline trimming cut 5 bases from V and 0 bases from J; bases unmatched to any gene: 9. Here the CDR3 reads CASSSSPGGLSYNEQFF. The CDR3 DNA reads TGTGCCAGTAGTTCCTCCCCGGGAGGGCTCTCCTACAATGAGCAGTTCTTC.

The rearrangement links TRBV2 to TRBJ1-5; 7 bases match TRBD1. This CDR3 is 13 amino acids long. Germline CDR1 SNHLY, CDR2 FYNNEI. Trimming took 5 bases from V and 7 from J; bases not matched to a gene: 5. CDR3 sequence (DNA): TGTGCCAGCAGTTACCAGGGGGGACAGCCCCAGCATTTT. Translated, it gives CASSYQGGQPQHF. Full variable domain (missing parts from reference TRBV2 and TRBJ1-5): EPEVTQTPSHQVTQMGQEVILRCVPISNHLYFYWYRQILGQKVEFLVSFYNNEISEKSEIFDDQFSVERPDGSNFTLKIRSTKLEDSAMYFCASSYQGGQPQHFGDGTRLSIL.

The chain uses TRBV6-5 and TRBJ2-4; D is unresolved. This CDR3 has 13 amino acids. Looked up from germline, CDR1 is MNHEY and CDR2 is SVGAGI. Trimming took off 8 bases at V and 5 bases at J, with 13 bases between the two ends. CDR3 loop: CASGFRTENIQYF. CDR3 DNA: TGTGCCAGCGGGTTTCGGACCGAAAACATTCAGTACTTC.

The CDR3 DNA is TGTGCCAGCTCACCACAGGGGAGACGGACTGAAGCTTTCTTT. It yields the protein CASSPQGRRTEAFF. The chain combines TRBV18 with TRBJ1-1; D perhaps matches TRBD1 (5 bases). This CDR3 is built from 14 residues. Trimming removed 1 base at V and 5 bases at J, with 11 bases between. The germline gives CDR1 KGHSH, CDR2 LQKENI.

This chain joins TRBV2 and TRBJ1-5; D is ambiguous. The germline V gene encodes CDR1 SNHLY and CDR2 FYNNEI. This CDR3 spans 14 amino acids. Deletions cut 5 bases from V and 0 bases from J, with 8 bases between. CDR3 region: CASSLGYSNQPQHF. CDR3 nucleotide sequence: TGTGCCAGCAGTTTGGGGTATAGCAATCAGCCCCAGCATTTT.

The chain uses TRBV23-1 and TRBJ2-7; no firm D call. TRBV23-1 qualifies as an ORF whose function is uncertain. V lost 6 bases to trimming and J lost 2 bases, with 5 bases between them. The CDR3 loop spans 11 amino acids. CDR3 amino acids: CASSSTYEQYF. In nucleotides, the CDR3 is TGCGCCAGCAGCTCAACCTACGAGCAGTACTTC.

This chain joins TRBV5-1 and TRBJ2-5, with D possibly TRBD1 on 5 matching bases. CDR3 length: 14 amino acids. Between the trimmed V and J ends, which lost 0 bases and 4 bases, there was a span of 10 bases. Germline V gene sequence: CDR1 SGHRS, CDR2 YFSETQ. The CDR3 sequence is CASSLATRGETQYF. The CDR3 DNA follows: TGCGCCAGCAGCTTGGCCACAAGGGGAGAGACCCAGTACTTC.

The CDR3, as DNA: TGTGCCAGCAGCCGGGCGTATGAGCAGTTCTTC. Residues: CASSRAYEQFF. This chain links TRBV7-8 with TRBJ2-1; D uncertain. V was trimmed by 5 bases and J by 8 bases, leaving 7 bases between them. This CDR3 comprises 11 residues. Germline loops: CDR1 SGHVS, CDR2 FQNEAQ.

CDR3 sequence: CSVTPRGGGAEQYF. Here the CDR3 DNA reads TGCAGCGTTACCCCCCGGGGAGGTGGGGCCGAGCAGTACTTC. J is TRBJ2-7 and V is TRBV29-1; the D gene is possibly TRBD2 (6 bases). CDR3 length: 14 residues. CDR1 and CDR2 from the germline V gene are SQVTM and ANQGSEA. Trimming stripped 5 bases from V and 6 bases from J, with 20 bases between.

In its sample, this clone was seen a few times. The genes are TRBV19 and TRBJ2-1; D unclear. Germline lookup yields CDR1 LNHDA and CDR2 SQIVND (reference sequence). The length of the CDR3 is 12 residues. The V gene lost 2 bases and the J gene lost 6 bases, with 5 bases spanning the gap. Written as DNA, the CDR3 is TGTGCCAGTAGTATACAGAGCAATGAGCAGTTCTTC. Protein: CASSIQSNEQFF.

The chain combines TRBV19 with TRBJ2-5; 8 nucleotides align to TRBD2. Matching the DNA end better, TRBJ2-7 makes the J call doubtful. This CDR3 contains 16 residues. Germline assignment: CDR1 LNHDA and CDR2 SQIVND (reference sequence). The CDR3 sequence: CASSEAGDILSYEQYF. CDR3 nucleotides: TGTGCCAGTAGTGAAGCGGGGGACATACTCTCCTACGAGCAGTACTTC.

The chain couples TRBV4-1 to TRBJ2-7, with D uncertain. V was trimmed by 4 bases and J by 0 bases, leaving 13 bases between them. CDR3 length: 15 residues. Per germline, CDR1 MGHRA and CDR2 YSYEKL. The CDR3 coding sequence is TGCGCCAGCAGCCCTACATTAGTAAACTCCTACGAGCAGTACTTC. Residues: CASSPTLVNSYEQYF.

The V and J genes are TRBV4-1 and TRBJ2-1, with 10 bases that match TRBD2. J gave up 6 bases and V 3 bases, and 5 bases lay outside the gene matches. The germline V gene encodes CDR1 MGHRA and CDR2 YSYEKL. The CDR3 is made up of 15 amino acids. CDR3 DNA sequence: TGCGCCAGCAGCCACCTGGGACTAGCGTCCAATGAGCAGTTCTTC. Its translation: CASSHLGLASNEQFF.

This clone was observed a few times. The chain combines TRBV11-2 with TRBJ2-1; 7 bases line up with TRBD2. The length of the CDR3 is 16 residues. Germline V CDR1 and CDR2: SGHAT, FQNNGV. After removal of 5 bases from V and 3 bases from J, the junction contained 10 bases not matched to a gene. This CDR3 reads CASSPTRGGSYNEQFF. The CDR3 coding sequence is TGTGCCAGCAGCCCAACTAGGGGAGGGAGCTACAATGAGCAGTTCTTC.

The rearrangement links TRBV29-1 to TRBJ2-7; D possibly corresponds to TRBD1 (6 bases). The germline gives CDR1 SQVTM, CDR2 ANQGSEA. The V gene lost 1 base and the J gene lost 4 bases, with 8 bases spanning the gap. The CDR3 extends over 12 amino acids. The CDR3 coding sequence is TGCAGCGTTGAAGCCCAGGGGTACGAGCAGTACTTC. Translated, it gives CSVEAQGYEQYF.

DNA for the CDR3: TGTGCCAGCAGCTTAGTACAAGAGACCCAGTACTTC. Protein product: CASSLVQETQYF. V is TRBV7-9 and J is TRBJ2-5; no firm D call. The CDR3 runs 12 residues. Trimming shortened V by 1 base and J by 2 bases, and 2 bases separated the two germline ends. Germline CDR1 is SEHNR and CDR2 is FQNEAQ (reference sequence).

The chain carries TRBV5-6 and TRBJ1-2; D remains ambiguous. The CDR3 runs to 14 residues. Germline CDR1 reads SGHDT; CDR2 reads YYEEEE. V dropped 1 base and J dropped 8 bases, with 15 bases sitting between them. The CDR3 DNA reads TGTGCCAGCAGCTTGTGGTTGTCTAGAGACGGCTACACCTTC. Amino acids: CASSLWLSRDGYTF.

This clone was seen more than once but under ten times. V usage is TRBV5-4 and J usage is TRBJ2-5; D unresolved. Trimming removed 3 bases from V and 4 bases from J, with 7 bases in between. The CDR3 contains 12 residues. Germline assignment: CDR1 SGHNT and CDR2 YYREEE (reference sequence). The CDR3 protein is CASSSEAETQYF. CDR3 nucleotides: TGTGCCAGCAGCTCGGAAGCAGAGACCCAGTACTTC.

The chain uses TRBV30 and TRBJ1-2, with TRBD1 matching 7 bases. Germline CDR1 is GTSNPN and CDR2 is SVGIG (reference sequence). The J segment lost 4 bases and the V segment lost 4 bases, leaving 6 bases of the junction unmatched. The CDR3 extends over 13 amino acids. CDR3: CAWTQTGFYGYTF. As DNA, the CDR3 is TGTGCCTGGACCCAGACAGGGTTCTATGGCTACACCTTC.

By frequency in the sample, this clone is large. This chain links TRBV4-2 with TRBJ2-1; D is unclear. This CDR3 contains 13 residues. V lost 1 base to trimming and J lost 3 bases, with 4 bases between them. From germline, CDR1 is LGHNA and CDR2 YNFKEQ. The CDR3 bases are TGTGCCAGCAGCCAAGGGGACTACAATGAGCAGTTCTTC. Translating gives CASSQGDYNEQFF.

The chain's CDR3 is CASSLRAADQETQYF. In DNA form, the CDR3 reads TGTGCCAGCAGCTTAAGGGCGGCGGACCAAGAGACCCAGTACTTC. This sequence joins TRBV7-2 and TRBJ2-5; D unresolved. The CDR3 sequence is 15 residues long. V was clipped by 2 bases and J by 0 bases, with 10 bases between them. The germline CDR1 and CDR2 sequences are SGHTA and FQGNSA.

V gene TRBV5-1 combines with J gene TRBJ1-1; D perhaps matches TRBD1 (5 bases). The CDR3 loop spans 15 amino acids. Germline assignment: CDR1 SGHRS and CDR2 YFSETQ. The V and J ends lost 0 bases and 3 bases respectively, with 12 bases between them. CDR3 DNA sequence: TGCGCCAGCAGCTTGGATTACCAGGGTGACACTGAAGCTTTCTTT. Protein product: CASSLDYQGDTEAFF.